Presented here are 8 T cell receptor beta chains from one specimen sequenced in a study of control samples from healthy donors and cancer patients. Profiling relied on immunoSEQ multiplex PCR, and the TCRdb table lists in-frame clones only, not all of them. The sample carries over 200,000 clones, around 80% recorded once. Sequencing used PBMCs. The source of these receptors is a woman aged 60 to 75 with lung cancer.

CDR3 amino acids: CASSPPGTDEQYF. The CDR3 nucleotides are TGTGCCAGCTCACCACCTGGAACAGACGAGCAGTACTTC. The chain is built from TRBV18 and TRBJ2-7; D uncertain. The V end lost 0 bases, the J end lost 5 bases, and 8 bases lay between the germline ends. The CDR3 consists of 13 residues. The germline gives CDR1 KGHSH, CDR2 LQKENI.

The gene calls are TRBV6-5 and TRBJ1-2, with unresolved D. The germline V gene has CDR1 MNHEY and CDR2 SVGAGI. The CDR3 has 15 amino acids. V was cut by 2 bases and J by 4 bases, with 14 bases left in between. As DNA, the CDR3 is TGTGCCAGCAGTTACGTGGGAGTTGGAGGCTATGGCTACACCTTC. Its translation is CASSYVGVGGYGYTF.

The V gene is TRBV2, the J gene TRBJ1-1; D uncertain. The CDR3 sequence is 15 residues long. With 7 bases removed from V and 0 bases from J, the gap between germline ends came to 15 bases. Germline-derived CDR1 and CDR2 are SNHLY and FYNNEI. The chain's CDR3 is CASTSMAPMNTEAFF. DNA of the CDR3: TGTGCCAGCACTAGCATGGCCCCGATGAACACTGAAGCTTTCTTT.

CDR3 nucleotides: TGTGCCAGCAGTCCCCCCAGGGGGCGAGGATACACCATATATTTT. This sequence encodes CASSPPRGRGYTIYF. The V call is TRBV28, the J call TRBJ1-3, with 8 bases that match TRBD1. The CDR3 loop spans 15 amino acids. J was trimmed by 8 bases and V by 5 bases; bases with no gene match: 11. CDR1 and CDR2 (germline): MDHEN, SYDVKM.

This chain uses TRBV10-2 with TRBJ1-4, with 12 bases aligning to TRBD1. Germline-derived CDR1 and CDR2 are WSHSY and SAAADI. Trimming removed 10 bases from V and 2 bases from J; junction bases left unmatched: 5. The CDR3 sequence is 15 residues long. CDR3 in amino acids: CATSGQGATNEKLFF. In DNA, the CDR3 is TGCGCCACCTCGGGACAGGGGGCCACTAATGAAAAACTGTTTTTT.

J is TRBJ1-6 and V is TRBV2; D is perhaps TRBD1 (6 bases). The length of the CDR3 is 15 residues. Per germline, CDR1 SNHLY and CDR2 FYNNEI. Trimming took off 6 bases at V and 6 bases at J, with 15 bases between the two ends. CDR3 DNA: TGTGCCAGCAGCGTCAGGGGCAGGGCTAATTCACCCCTCCACTTT. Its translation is CASSVRGRANSPLHF.

The CDR3 protein is CASAYGLNTEAFF. The CDR3 region has the DNA TGTGCTAGTGCCTACGGTTTGAACACTGAAGCTTTCTTT. The V call is TRBV12-5, the J call TRBJ1-1; D unresolved. V lost 7 bases, J lost 0 bases, and 9 bases lay in between. This CDR3 contains 13 residues. The germline V gene encodes CDR1 LGHNT and CDR2 FRNRAP.

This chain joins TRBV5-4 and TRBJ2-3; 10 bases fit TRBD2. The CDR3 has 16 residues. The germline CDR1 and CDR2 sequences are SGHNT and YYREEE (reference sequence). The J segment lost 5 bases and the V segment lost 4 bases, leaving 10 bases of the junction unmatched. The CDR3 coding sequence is TGTGCCAGCAGCCGAAGAGCGGGGGGGCTGGGAGATACGCAGTATTTT. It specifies CASSRRAGGLGDTQYF.